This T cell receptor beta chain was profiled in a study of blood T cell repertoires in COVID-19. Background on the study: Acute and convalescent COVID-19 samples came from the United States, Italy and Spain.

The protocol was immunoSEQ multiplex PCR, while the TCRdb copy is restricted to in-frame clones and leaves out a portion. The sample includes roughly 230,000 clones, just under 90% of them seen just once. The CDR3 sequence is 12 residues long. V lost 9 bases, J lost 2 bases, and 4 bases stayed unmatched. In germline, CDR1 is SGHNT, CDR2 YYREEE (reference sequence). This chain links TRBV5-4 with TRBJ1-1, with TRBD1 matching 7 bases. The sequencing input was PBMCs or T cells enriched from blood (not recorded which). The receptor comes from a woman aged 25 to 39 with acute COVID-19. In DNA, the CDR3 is TGTGCCACCCGACAGGGAAACACTGAAGCTTTCTTT. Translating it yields CATRQGNTEAFF. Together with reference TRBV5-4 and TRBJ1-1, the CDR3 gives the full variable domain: ETGVTQSPTHLIKTRGQQVTLRCSSQSGHNTVSWYQQALGQGPQFIFQYYREEENGRGNFPPRFSGLQFPNYSSELNVNALELDDSALYLCATRQGNTEAFFGQGTRLTVV.